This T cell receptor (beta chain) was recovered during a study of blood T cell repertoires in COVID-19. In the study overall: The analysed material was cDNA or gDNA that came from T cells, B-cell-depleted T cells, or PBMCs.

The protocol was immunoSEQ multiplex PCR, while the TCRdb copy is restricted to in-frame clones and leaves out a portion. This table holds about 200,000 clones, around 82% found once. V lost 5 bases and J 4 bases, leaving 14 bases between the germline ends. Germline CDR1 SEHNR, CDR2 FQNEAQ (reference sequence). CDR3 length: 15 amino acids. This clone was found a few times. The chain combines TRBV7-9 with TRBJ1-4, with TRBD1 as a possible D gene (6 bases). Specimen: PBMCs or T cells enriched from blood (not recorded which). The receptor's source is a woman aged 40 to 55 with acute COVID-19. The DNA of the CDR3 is TGTGCCAGCAGCGTGGACAGTAGCTTTAATGAAAAACTGTTTTTT. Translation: CASSVDSSFNEKLFF.